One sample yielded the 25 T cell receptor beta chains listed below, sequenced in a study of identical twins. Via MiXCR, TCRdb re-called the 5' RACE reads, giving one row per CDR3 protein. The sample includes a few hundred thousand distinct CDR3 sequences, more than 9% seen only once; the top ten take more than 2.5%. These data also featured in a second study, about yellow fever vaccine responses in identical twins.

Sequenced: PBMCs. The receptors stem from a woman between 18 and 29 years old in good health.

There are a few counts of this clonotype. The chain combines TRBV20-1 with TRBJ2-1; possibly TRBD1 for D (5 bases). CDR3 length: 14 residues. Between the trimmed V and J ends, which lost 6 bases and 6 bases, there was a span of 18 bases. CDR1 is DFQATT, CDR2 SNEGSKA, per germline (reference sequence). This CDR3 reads CSAARVAAINEQFF. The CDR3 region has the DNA TGCAGTGCCGCCAGGGTGGCCGCAATCAATGAGCAGTTCTTC.

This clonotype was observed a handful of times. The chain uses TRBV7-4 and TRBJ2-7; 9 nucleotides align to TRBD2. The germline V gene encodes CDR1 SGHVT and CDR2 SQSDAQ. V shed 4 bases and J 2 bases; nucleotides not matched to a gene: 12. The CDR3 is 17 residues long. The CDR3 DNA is TGTGCCAGCAGCTCCTACCCAGGCGGGAGGGCTCCCTACGAGCAGTACTTC. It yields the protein CASSSYPGGRAPYEQYF.

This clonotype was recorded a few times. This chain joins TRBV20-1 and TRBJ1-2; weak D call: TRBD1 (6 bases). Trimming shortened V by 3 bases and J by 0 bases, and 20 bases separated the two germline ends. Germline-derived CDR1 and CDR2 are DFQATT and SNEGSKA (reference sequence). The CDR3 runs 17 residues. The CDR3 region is CSASFGGATWTNYGYTF. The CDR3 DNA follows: TGCAGTGCTAGTTTCGGGGGGGCCACGTGGACTAACTATGGCTACACCTTC.

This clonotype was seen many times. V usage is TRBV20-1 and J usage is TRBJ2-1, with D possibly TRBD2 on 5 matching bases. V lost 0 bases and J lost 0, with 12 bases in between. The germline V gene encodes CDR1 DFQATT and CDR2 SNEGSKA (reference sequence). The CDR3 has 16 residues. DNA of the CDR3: TGCAGTGCTAGAGACGCGGGCAGCGGCTCCTACAATGAGCAGTTCTTC. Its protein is CSARDAGSGSYNEQFF.

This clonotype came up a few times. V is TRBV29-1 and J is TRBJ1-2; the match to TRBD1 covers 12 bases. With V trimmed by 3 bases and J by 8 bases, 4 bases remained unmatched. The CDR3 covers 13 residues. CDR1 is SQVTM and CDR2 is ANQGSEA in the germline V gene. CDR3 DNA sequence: TGCAGCGTTGACAGGGACAGGGGGCAAGGCTACACCTTC. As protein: CSVDRDRGQGYTF.

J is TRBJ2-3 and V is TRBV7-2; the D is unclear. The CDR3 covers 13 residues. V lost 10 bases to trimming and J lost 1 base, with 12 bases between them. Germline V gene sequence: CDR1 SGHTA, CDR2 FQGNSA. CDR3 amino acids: CATAKDGTDTQYF. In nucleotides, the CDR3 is TGTGCCACGGCTAAGGATGGCACAGATACGCAGTATTTT.

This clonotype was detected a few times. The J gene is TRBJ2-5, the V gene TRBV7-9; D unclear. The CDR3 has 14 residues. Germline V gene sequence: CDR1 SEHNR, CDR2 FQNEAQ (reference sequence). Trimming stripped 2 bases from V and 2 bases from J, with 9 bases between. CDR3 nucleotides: TGTGCCAGCAGCTTAAGCCCTTATCAAGAGACCCAGTACTTC. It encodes CASSLSPYQETQYF.

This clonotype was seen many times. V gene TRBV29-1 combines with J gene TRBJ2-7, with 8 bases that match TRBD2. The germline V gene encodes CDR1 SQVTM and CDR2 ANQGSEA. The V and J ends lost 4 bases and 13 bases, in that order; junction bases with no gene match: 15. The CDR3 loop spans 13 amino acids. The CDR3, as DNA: TGCAGCGTTGCGGATAGCGGGACCGCAGGGAACTACTTC. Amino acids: CSVADSGTAGNYF.

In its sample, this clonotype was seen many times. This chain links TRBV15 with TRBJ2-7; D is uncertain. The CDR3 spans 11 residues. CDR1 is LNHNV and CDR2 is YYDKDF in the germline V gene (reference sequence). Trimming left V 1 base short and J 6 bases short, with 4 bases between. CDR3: CATSRGVEQYF. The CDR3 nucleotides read TGTGCCACCAGCAGAGGGGTCGAGCAGTACTTC.

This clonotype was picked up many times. The CDR3 sequence: CSVGEGRGKLFF. The CDR3 bases are TGCAGCGTTGGAGAGGGGCGGGGAAAACTGTTTTTT. The chain uses TRBV29-1 and TRBJ1-4; D possibly corresponds to TRBD1 (5 bases). Germline CDR1 reads SQVTM; CDR2 reads ANQGSEA. This CDR3 is 12 amino acids long. Trimming removed 4 bases at V and 10 bases at J, with 13 bases between.

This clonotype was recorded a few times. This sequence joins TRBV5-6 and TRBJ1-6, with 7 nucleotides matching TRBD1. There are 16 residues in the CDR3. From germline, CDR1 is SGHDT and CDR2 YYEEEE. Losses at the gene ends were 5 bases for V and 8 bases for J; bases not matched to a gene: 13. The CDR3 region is CASRPSVQGLDSPLHF. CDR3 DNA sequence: TGTGCCAGCAGGCCATCTGTACAGGGGCTGGATTCACCCCTCCACTTT.

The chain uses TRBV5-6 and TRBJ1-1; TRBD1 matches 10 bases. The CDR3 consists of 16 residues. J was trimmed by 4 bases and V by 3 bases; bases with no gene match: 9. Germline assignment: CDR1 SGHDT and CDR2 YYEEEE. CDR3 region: CASSYSPGTGVTEAFF. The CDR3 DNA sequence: TGTGCCAGCAGCTACTCCCCCGGGACAGGGGTCACTGAAGCTTTCTTT.

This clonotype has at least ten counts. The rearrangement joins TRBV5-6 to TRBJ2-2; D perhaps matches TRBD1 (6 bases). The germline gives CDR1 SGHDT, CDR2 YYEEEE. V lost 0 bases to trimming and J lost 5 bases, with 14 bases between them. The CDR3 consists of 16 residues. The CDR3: CASSLARGAQTGELFF. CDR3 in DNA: TGTGCCAGCAGCTTGGCCAGGGGCGCGCAAACCGGGGAGCTGTTTTTT.

DNA of the CDR3: TGTGCCAGCAGAACAGGAGGGTCACTTAGCTCCTACGAGCAGTACTTC. This gives the protein CASRTGGSLSSYEQYF. This chain uses TRBV2 with TRBJ2-7; tentatively, D is TRBD2 (6 bases). The germline gives CDR1 SNHLY, CDR2 FYNNEI. The CDR3 sequence is 16 residues long. The V end lost 6 bases, the J end lost 0 bases, and 18 bases lay between the germline ends.

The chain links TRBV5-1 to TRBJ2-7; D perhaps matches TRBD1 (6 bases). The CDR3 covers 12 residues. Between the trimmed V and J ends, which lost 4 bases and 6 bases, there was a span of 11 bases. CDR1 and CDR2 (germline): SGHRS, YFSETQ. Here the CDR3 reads CASSPGVLEQYF. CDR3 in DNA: TGCGCCAGCAGCCCAGGGGTACTCGAGCAGTACTTC.

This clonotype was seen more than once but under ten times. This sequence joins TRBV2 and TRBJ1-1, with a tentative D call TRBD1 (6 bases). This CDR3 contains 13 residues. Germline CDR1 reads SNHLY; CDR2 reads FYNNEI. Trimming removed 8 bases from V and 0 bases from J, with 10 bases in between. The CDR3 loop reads CASLGQMNTEAFF. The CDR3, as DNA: TGTGCCAGCCTCGGACAGATGAACACTGAAGCTTTCTTT.

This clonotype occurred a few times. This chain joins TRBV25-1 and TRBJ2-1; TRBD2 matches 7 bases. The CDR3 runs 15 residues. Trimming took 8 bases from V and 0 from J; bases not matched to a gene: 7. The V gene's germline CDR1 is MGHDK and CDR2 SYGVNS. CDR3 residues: CASASGLSSYNEQFF. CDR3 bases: TGTGCCAGCGCTAGCGGTTTAAGCTCCTACAATGAGCAGTTCTTC.

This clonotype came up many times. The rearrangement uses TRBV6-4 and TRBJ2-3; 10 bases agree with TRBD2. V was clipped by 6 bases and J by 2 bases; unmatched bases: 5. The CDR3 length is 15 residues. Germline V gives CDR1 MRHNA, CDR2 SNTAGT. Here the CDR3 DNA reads TGTGCCAGCAGCGTAGCGGGGGGCACCACAGATACGCAGTATTTT. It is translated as CASSVAGGTTDTQYF.

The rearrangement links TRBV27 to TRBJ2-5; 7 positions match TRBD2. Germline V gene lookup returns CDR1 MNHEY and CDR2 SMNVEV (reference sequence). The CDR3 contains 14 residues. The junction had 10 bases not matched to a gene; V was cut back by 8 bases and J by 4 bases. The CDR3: CASSERGMLETQYF. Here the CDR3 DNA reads TGTGCCAGCTCAGAGCGGGGTATGTTAGAGACCCAGTACTTC.

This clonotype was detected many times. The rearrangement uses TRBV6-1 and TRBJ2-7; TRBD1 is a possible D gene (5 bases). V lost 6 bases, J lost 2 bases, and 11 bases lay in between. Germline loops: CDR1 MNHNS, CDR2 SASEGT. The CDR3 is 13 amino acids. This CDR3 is CASRNRQPYEQYF. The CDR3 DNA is TGTGCCAGCAGAAACCGACAGCCCTACGAGCAGTACTTC.

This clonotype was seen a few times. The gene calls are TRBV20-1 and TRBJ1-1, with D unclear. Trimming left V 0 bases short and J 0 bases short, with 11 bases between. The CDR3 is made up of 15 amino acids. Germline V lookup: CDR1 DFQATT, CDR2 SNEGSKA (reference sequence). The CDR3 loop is CSARDLGALNTEAFF. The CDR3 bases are TGCAGTGCTAGAGATCTGGGTGCTTTGAACACTGAAGCTTTCTTT.

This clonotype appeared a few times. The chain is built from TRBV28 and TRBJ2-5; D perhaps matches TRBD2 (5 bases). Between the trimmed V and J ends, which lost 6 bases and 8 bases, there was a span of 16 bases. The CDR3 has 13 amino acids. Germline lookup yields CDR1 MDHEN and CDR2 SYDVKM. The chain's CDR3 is CASSRDLEGTQYF. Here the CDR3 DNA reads TGTGCCAGCAGCCGTGACCTAGAGGGCACCCAGTACTTC.

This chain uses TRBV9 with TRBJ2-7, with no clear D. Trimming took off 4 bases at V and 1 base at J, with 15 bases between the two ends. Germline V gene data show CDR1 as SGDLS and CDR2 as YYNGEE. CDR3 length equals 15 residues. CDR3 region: CASSPTASPSYEQYF. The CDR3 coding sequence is TGTGCCAGCAGCCCCACGGCCAGTCCTTCCTACGAGCAGTACTTC.

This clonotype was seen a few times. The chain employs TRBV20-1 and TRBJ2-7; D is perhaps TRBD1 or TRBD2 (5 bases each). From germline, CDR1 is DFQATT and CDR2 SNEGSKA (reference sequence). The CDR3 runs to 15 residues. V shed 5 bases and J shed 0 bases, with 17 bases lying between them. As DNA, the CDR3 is TGCAGTGCTTGGGCCGGGACGACGAGCTCCTACGAGCAGTACTTC. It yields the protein CSAWAGTTSSYEQYF.

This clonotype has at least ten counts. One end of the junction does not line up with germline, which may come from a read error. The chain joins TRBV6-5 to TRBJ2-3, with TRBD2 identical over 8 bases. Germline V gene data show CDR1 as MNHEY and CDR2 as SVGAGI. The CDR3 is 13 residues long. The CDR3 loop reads CASSYLAGDTQYF. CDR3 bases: TGTGCCAGCAGCTACTTAGCGGGGGATACGCAGTATTTT.